This TCR beta chain appears in the sequencing data of a study of blood T cell repertoires in COVID-19. Study-level information: Donors in the United States, Italy and Spain gave samples during acute or convalescent COVID-19.

About this clone: The germline gene is not matched at one end of the junction; a read error may be the cause.

Produced via immunoSEQ multiplex PCR; TCRdb's table is partial and in-frame only. Altogether 250,000 to 350,000 clones are present, roughly 87% being singletons, with the ten largest covering roughly 2%. This CDR3 contains 14 residues. The V gene's germline CDR1 is SGHTS and CDR2 YDEGEE. The chain carries TRBV5-8 and TRBJ1-3; TRBD1 matches 7 bases. The TCR originated in a woman aged 50 to 60 who had recovered from COVID-19. The sequenced sample was peripheral blood. The CDR3 loop reads CTSRTQGTGNTIYF. Here the CDR3 DNA reads TGTACCAGCAGGACACAGGGGACTGGAAACACCATATATTTT.